A single sample is the source of the 22 T cell receptor beta chains below, sequenced in a study of blood T cells in healthy people across ages. The authors ran a second PCR of about 6 to 11 cycles using a sample-barcoded 5' primer and a J-beta primer mix. TCRdb ran MiXCR on the 5' RACE reads and lists one entry per CDR3 protein. The table has about 930,000 distinct CDR3 sequences, about 27% seen once; the top ten hold roughly 10%. These data were likewise used in another study, on T cells of mothers and their children.

Sample: blood. Receptor source: a woman aged 40 to 49 in good health.

This clonotype turned up a few times. A read error may be the cause here, since a much bigger clone is one base away. The chain is built from TRBV12-3 or TRBV12-4 and TRBJ2-1; 9 bases line up with TRBD2. CDR3 size: 12 residues. V lost 8 bases and J lost 10; bases outside the gene matches: 6. This chain's CDR3 is CASRGGAYEQFF. In DNA form, the CDR3 reads TGTGCCAGCCGCGGGGGGGCCTACGAGCAGTTCTTC.

At least ten counts were recorded for this clonotype. The chain couples TRBV7-8 to TRBJ2-3; D uncertain. CDR1 SGHVS and CDR2 FQNEAQ come from the germline V gene. This CDR3 has 12 amino acids. Trimming left V 5 bases short and J 6 bases short, with 9 bases between. CDR3 bases: TGTGCCAGCAGCACCTTGTACGATACGCAGTATTTT. This gives the protein CASSTLYDTQYF.

The chain uses TRBV2 and TRBJ2-6; D tentatively reads TRBD1 or TRBD2 (5 bases each). Germline V lookup: CDR1 SNHLY, CDR2 FYNNEI. V lost 4 bases, J lost 0 bases, and 7 bases lay in between. This CDR3 contains 15 residues. The CDR3 nucleotides read TGTGCCAGCAGTGGGGGGAACTCTGGGGCCAACGTCCTGACTTTC. Translated: CASSGGNSGANVLTF.

This clonotype has a handful of counts. This rearrangement joins TRBV29-1 to TRBJ2-1; D call uncertain. With 4 bases removed from V and 2 bases from J, the gap between germline ends came to 6 bases. Germline V gives CDR1 SQVTM, CDR2 ANQGSEA. CDR3 length equals 12 residues. Written as DNA, the CDR3 is TGCAGCGTTGCGGTTGCCTACAATGAGCAGTTCTTC. Its protein product is CSVAVAYNEQFF.

J is TRBJ2-3 and V is TRBV28, with 9 bases identical to TRBD1. V dropped 3 bases and J dropped 0; count of bases not matched to a gene: 4. There are 16 residues in the CDR3. Germline CDR1 MDHEN, CDR2 SYDVKM. CDR3 sequence: CASSFPGQGSTDTQYF. The CDR3 nucleotides are TGTGCCAGCAGTTTTCCAGGACAGGGGAGCACAGATACGCAGTATTTT.

There are many counts of this clonotype. In DNA, the CDR3 is TGTGCCAGCTCGCAGTATCATCTCGACGAGCAGTACTTC. The encoded protein is CASSQYHLDEQYF. The chain recombines TRBV18 with TRBJ2-7; D not resolved. There are 13 residues in the CDR3. Trimming stripped 6 bases from V and 5 bases from J, with 14 bases between. CDR1 and CDR2 from the germline V gene are KGHSH and LQKENI.

The chain uses TRBV6-5 and TRBJ2-4, with D possibly called TRBD1 or TRBD2 (5 bases each). The J call is in doubt because the DNA end fits TRBJ2-5 better. The CDR3 totals 14 residues. CDR1 is MNHEY and CDR2 is SVGAGI in the germline V gene. The DNA of the CDR3 is TGTGCCAGCAGTTACGGGACGAGTATAGAGACCCAGTACTTC. Translation: CASSYGTSIETQYF.

This clonotype has only a few counts. The chain employs TRBV12-3 or TRBV12-4 and TRBJ2-7, with 8 bases matching TRBD1. CDR3 length: 13 residues. J was trimmed by 6 bases and V by 2 bases; bases with no gene match: 3. Written as DNA, the CDR3 is TGTGCCAGCAGTTTAAGGGGACAGGTCGAGCAGTACTTC. The encoded protein is CASSLRGQVEQYF.

The genes are TRBV4-2 and TRBJ2-1; 8 nucleotides line up with TRBD1. Looked up from germline, CDR1 is LGHNA and CDR2 is YNFKEQ. Trimming took 3 bases from V and 6 from J; bases not matched to a gene: 4. The CDR3 contains 14 residues. CDR3 sequence (DNA): TGTGCCAGCAGCCACAGGGGGCAAGGCAATGAGCAGTTCTTC. Protein product: CASSHRGQGNEQFF.

The genes are TRBV7-9 and TRBJ1-4; D ambiguous. V lost 7 bases, J lost 7 bases, and 10 bases lay in between. This CDR3 contains 12 residues. Germline V gene data show CDR1 as SEHNR and CDR2 as FQNEAQ (reference sequence). This CDR3 is CASTSEGEKLFF. CDR3 nucleotides: TGTGCCAGCACCTCCGAAGGTGAAAAACTGTTTTTT.

The table lists this clonotype with a few counts. A junction end diverges from the germline sequence, so it may reflect a read error. The rearrangement joins TRBV7-9 to TRBJ2-5, with D perhaps assigned TRBD1 or TRBD2 (6 bases each). The CDR3 contains 13 residues. CDR1 and CDR2 (germline): SEHNR, FQNEAQ (reference sequence). The CDR3 loop reads CAGSFRGQETQYF. In DNA form, the CDR3 reads TGTGCCGGCAGCTTTCGGGGGCAGGAGACCCAGTACTTC.

This clonotype has a handful of counts. The genes are TRBV27 and TRBJ2-7, with a tentative D call TRBD2 (6 bases). This CDR3 is built from 13 residues. Trimming left V 5 bases short and J 3 bases short, with 11 bases between. Germline loops: CDR1 MNHEY, CDR2 SMNVEV (reference sequence). Written as DNA, the CDR3 is TGTGCCAGCAGTGCGACTAGTATCTACGAGCAGTACTTC. Amino acid sequence: CASSATSIYEQYF.

This clonotype was recorded a few times. The genes are TRBV6-1 and TRBJ2-6; D call uncertain. V lost 2 bases, J lost 4 bases, and 6 bases lay in between. The CDR3 length is 14 residues. The V gene's germline CDR1 is MNHNS and CDR2 SASEGT. The CDR3 protein is CASSEPGGANVLTF. Here the CDR3 DNA reads TGTGCCAGCAGTGAACCCGGCGGGGCCAACGTCCTGACTTTC.

This clonotype was detected a few times. This rearrangement joins TRBV27 to TRBJ1-2; D gene unclear. This CDR3 contains 15 residues. Germline loops: CDR1 MNHEY, CDR2 SMNVEV (reference sequence). Trimming cost V 2 bases and J 1 base, with 11 bases left between them. This chain's CDR3 is CASSLKAGVNYGYTF. CDR3 in DNA: TGTGCCAGCAGTTTAAAGGCTGGGGTTAACTATGGCTACACCTTC.

The chain has TRBV20-1 and TRBJ2-1; 12 bases match TRBD2. The germline V gene encodes CDR1 DFQATT and CDR2 SNEGSKA (reference sequence). V gave up 3 bases and J gave up 5 bases; unmatched junction bases: 11. This CDR3 has 17 amino acids. The chain's CDR3 is CSARGLAGGPKDNEQFF. In nucleotides, the CDR3 is TGCAGTGCTAGGGGGCTAGCGGGGGGGCCGAAAGACAATGAGCAGTTCTTC.

This clonotype was seen ten or more times. V usage is TRBV10-3 and J usage is TRBJ2-1; TRBD1 matches at 7 bases. V lost 6 bases to trimming and J lost 5 bases; unmatched junction nucleotides: 7. Germline V gives CDR1 ENHRY, CDR2 SYGVKD. The CDR3 covers 14 residues. The DNA for the CDR3 is TGTGCCATCAGGGCCGGGACAGATAACAATGAGCAGTTCTTC. Its translation: CAIRAGTDNNEQFF.

This clonotype was counted a few times. Compared with germline, one end of the junction differs, possibly owing to a read error. The chain uses TRBV10-3 and TRBJ2-1; 13 positions match TRBD2. Looked up from germline, CDR1 is ENHRY and CDR2 is SYGVKD. The CDR3 consists of 17 residues. CDR3 loop: CAVSGSGTSGAYNEQFF. The CDR3 region has the DNA TGTGCCGTCAGTGGATCCGGGACTAGCGGGGCTTACAATGAGCAGTTCTTC.

This clonotype was recorded at least ten times. This rearrangement joins TRBV4-1 to TRBJ2-4; D remains unclear. The CDR3 sequence is 16 residues long. Germline values: CDR1 MGHRA, CDR2 YSYEKL. Trimming removed 2 bases from V and 0 bases from J, with 11 bases in between. CDR3 sequence (DNA): TGCGCCAGCAGCCAACCAACCCTAGGAGCCAAAAACATTCAGTACTTC. It translates to CASSQPTLGAKNIQYF.

This clonotype occurred a few times. This chain joins TRBV7-2 and TRBJ1-1; D gene uncertain. Trimming left V 2 bases short and J 5 bases short, with 9 bases between. Germline V gene sequence: CDR1 SGHTA, CDR2 FQGNSA. CDR3 length equals 13 residues. CDR3 amino acids: CASSLIHRTEAFF. In DNA form, the CDR3 reads TGTGCCAGCAGCTTAATCCACAGAACTGAAGCTTTCTTT. Combining the CDR3 with reference TRBV7-2 and TRBJ1-1 gives the whole variable domain GAGVSQSPSNKVTEKGKDVELRCDPISGHTALYWYRQSLGQGLEFLIYFQGNSAPDKSGLPSDRFSAERTGGSVSTLTIQRTQQEDSAVYLCASSLIHRTEAFFGQGTRLTVV.

The chain has TRBV6-6 and TRBJ1-2, with 10 nucleotides matching TRBD1. The CDR3 runs 12 residues. V gave up 10 bases and J gave up 7 bases; unmatched junction bases: 6. Looked up from germline, CDR1 is MNHNY and CDR2 is SVGAGI (reference sequence). CDR3 DNA: TGTGCCATCGACCGGGACAGGGGTGGCTACACCTTC. This sequence encodes CAIDRDRGGYTF.

This clonotype has ten or more counts. The germline gene is not matched at one end of the junction; a read error may be the cause. The V and J genes are TRBV5-1 and TRBJ2-5, with D uncertain. This CDR3 has 13 residues. The germline V gene has CDR1 SGHRS and CDR2 YFSETQ. The CDR3 bases are TGTGCCAGCAGCTTAGTTGGCGGAGAGACCCAGTACTTC. Protein product: CASSLVGGETQYF.

About this clonotype: A single base separates this from a much larger clone, so it may be a read error. The V and J genes are TRBV28 and TRBJ2-7; D remains unclear. The CDR3 length is 14 residues. Germline V gene lookup returns CDR1 MDHEN and CDR2 SYDVKM. The CDR3 nucleotides are TGTGCCTGCAGTTTAACCCAGAGAGCCTACGAGCAGTACTTC. The encoded protein is CACSLTQRAYEQYF.